The source of this T cell receptor (beta chain) is a study of T-cell memory formation after mild COVID-19. Trimming took off 6 bases at V and 4 bases at J, with 12 bases between the two ends. The CDR3 sequence is 13 residues long. MiXCR, run by TCRdb on the 5' RACE reads, gives a single entry per CDR3 protein. Counted here are around 410,000 distinct CDR3 sequences, around a quarter occurring once; the ten biggest clones make up approximately 14%. The genes are TRBV12-3 or TRBV12-4 and TRBJ1-2, with a weak D call TRBD1 (6 bases). The receptor comes from an adult woman who had mild COVID-19 (a few samples of this study predate the infection). Cell type and time point are not known. Source material: PBMCs or a T cell subset sorted from them (not recorded which). The chain's CDR3 is CASRLGGLYGYTF. CDR3 nucleotide sequence: TGTGCCAGCAGATTGGGGGGGCTCTATGGCTACACCTTC.